This record covers a single TCR beta chain. These data belong to a study of blood T cell repertoires in COVID-19. Overall study: From T cells, B-cell-depleted T cells, or PBMCs came the material, which was cDNA or gDNA.

V lost 7 bases, J lost 2 bases, and 7 bases stayed unmatched. CDR1 is SQVTM and CDR2 is ANQGSEA in the germline V gene. CDR3 size: 13 residues. Per the authors' pipeline: Scientists estimated how many nucleated cells there were by amplifying reference gene primers. Sequencing used immunoSEQ multiplex PCR; TCRdb keeps in-frame clones, though not all of them. Clone size and the V and J calls come from that table; the DNA yielded D and trimming. The repertoire holds about 150,000 clones, with 86% as singletons. This sequence was found in a man aged 70-80 years with acute or convalescent COVID-19. This chain links TRBV29-1 with TRBJ2-7, with 8 bases that match TRBD1. Sequenced material: peripheral blood. The CDR3 DNA sequence: TGCAGCGGTACACAGGGGGGACCCTACGAGCAGTACTTC. It yields the protein CSGTQGGPYEQYF.